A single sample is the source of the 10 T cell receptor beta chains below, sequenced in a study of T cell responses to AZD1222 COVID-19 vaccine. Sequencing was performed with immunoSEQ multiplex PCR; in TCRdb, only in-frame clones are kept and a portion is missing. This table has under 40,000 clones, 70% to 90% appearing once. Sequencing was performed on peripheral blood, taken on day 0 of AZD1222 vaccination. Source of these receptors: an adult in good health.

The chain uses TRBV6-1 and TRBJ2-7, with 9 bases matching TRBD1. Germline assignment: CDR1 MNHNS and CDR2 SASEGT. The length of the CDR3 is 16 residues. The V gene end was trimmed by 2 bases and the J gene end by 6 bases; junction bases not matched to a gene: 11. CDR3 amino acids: CASSEREGTGYLEQYF. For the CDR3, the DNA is TGTGCCAGCAGTGAAAGGGAAGGGACAGGGTACCTCGAGCAGTACTTC.

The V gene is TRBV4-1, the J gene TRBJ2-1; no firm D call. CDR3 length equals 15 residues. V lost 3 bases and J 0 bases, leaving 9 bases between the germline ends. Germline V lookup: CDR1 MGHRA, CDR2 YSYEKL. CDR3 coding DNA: TGCGCCAGCAGCCACCCCAGGAGCTCCTACAATGAGCAGTTCTTC. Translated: CASSHPRSSYNEQFF.

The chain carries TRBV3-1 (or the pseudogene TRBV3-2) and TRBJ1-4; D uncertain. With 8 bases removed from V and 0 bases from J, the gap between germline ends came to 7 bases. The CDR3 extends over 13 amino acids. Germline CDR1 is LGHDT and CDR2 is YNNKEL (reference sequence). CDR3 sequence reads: CASGGSTNEKLFF. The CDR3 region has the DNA TGTGCCAGCGGTGGGTCAACTAATGAAAAACTGTTTTTT.

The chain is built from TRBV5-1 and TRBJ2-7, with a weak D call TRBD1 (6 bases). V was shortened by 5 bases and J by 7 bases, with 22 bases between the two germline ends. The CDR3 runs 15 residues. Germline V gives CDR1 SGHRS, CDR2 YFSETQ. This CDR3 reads CASSSGLFADREQYF. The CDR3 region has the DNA TGCGCCAGCAGTTCAGGACTGTTCGCCGACAGGGAGCAGTACTTC.

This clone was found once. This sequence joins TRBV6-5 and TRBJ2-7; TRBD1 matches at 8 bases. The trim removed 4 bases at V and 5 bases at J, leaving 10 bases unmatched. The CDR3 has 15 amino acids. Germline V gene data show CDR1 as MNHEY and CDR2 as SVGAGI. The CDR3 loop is CASSFQGARLDEQYF. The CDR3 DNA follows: TGTGCCAGCAGTTTCCAGGGGGCGCGGCTGGACGAGCAGTACTTC.

The CDR3, as DNA: TGCGCCAGCAGTGAAACGGACGGGGAAGGGCACGAGCAGTACTTC. Translating gives CASSETDGEGHEQYF. The chain links TRBV10-2 to TRBJ2-7; a weak D match, TRBD2 (5 bases). Germline values: CDR1 WSHSY, CDR2 SAAADI. CDR3 size: 15 residues. The germline V and J ends were trimmed by 3 bases and 5 bases, with 17 bases remaining between them.

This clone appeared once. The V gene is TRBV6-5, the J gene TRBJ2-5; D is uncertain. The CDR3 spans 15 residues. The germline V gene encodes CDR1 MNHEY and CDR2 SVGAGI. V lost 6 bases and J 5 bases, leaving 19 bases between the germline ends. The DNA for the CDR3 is TGTGCCAGCAGGCAAACTCAGGTTCAAGGGGAGACCCAGTACTTC. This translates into CASRQTQVQGETQYF.

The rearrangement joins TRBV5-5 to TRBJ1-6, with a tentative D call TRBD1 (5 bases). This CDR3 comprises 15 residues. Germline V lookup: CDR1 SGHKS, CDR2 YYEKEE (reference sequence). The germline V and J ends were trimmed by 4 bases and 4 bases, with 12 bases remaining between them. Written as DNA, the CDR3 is TGTGCCAGCAGCCCAGGAGGGGCATATAATTCACCCCTCCACTTT. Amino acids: CASSPGGAYNSPLHF. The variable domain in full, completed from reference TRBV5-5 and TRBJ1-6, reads DAGVTQSPTHLIKTRGQQVTLRCSPISGHKSVSWYQQVLGQGPQFIFQYYEKEERGRGNFPDRFSARQFPNYSSELNVNALLLGDSALYLCASSPGGAYNSPLHFGNGTRLTVT.

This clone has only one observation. In nucleotides, the CDR3 is TGTGCCAGCAGTTTCTCAGCAGGGCTGGGTGAGCAGTTCTTC. It specifies CASSFSAGLGEQFF. The chain couples TRBV28 to TRBJ2-1; perhaps TRBD1 as D (5 bases). CDR3 length equals 14 residues. Germline CDR1 is MDHEN and CDR2 is SYDVKM. Trimming took 3 bases from V and 9 from J, leaving 15 bases between them. The whole variable domain, remainder taken from reference TRBV28 and TRBJ2-1, is DVKVTQSSRYLVKRTGEKVFLECVQDMDHENMFWYRQDPGLGLRLIYFSYDVKMKEKGDIPEGYSVSREKKERFSLILESASTNQTSMYLCASSFSAGLGEQFFGPGTRLTVL.

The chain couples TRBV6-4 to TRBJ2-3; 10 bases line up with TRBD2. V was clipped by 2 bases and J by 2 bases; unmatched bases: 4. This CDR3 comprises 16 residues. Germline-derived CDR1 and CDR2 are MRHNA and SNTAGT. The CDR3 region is CASSDGLAGATDTQYF. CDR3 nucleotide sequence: TGTGCCAGCAGTGACGGGCTAGCGGGGGCCACAGATACGCAGTATTTT.